A single sample gave rise to the 23 T cell receptor beta chains below, sequenced in a study of ipilimumab plus nivolumab after autologous stem cell transplantation. The method was immunoSEQ multiplex PCR; TCRdb's version includes in-frame clones alone and lacks a portion of them. The profile covers fewer than 20,000 clones, with over 60% appearing a single time and roughly 20% taken by the ten largest. Sequencing used PBMCs, obtained in a trial of ipilimumab plus nivolumab as post-transplant consolidation. The receptors shown here come from a male donor with diffuse large B-cell lymphoma.

This clone has just a few counts. The chain combines TRBV18 with TRBJ1-2; D is unclear. CDR1 and CDR2 (germline): KGHSH, LQKENI. The CDR3 covers 12 residues. Trimming pared 1 base from V and 6 bases from J, leaving 6 bases between. CDR3 region: CASSPREDGYTF. Here the CDR3 DNA reads TGTGCCAGCTCACCACGGGAGGATGGCTACACCTTC.

V usage is TRBV5-1 and J usage is TRBJ2-1, with D hard to call. Between the trimmed V and J ends, which lost 0 bases and 2 bases, there was a span of 6 bases. The CDR3 spans 14 residues. Germline values: CDR1 SGHRS, CDR2 YFSETQ. The CDR3 DNA is TGCGCCAGCAGCTTGGGGCCAGCCTACAATGAGCAGTTCTTC. Encoded protein: CASSLGPAYNEQFF.

This clone is medium-sized (0.01 to 0.1%) in the sample. V and J are TRBV4-1 and TRBJ2-1, with 8 nucleotides matching TRBD1. Germline V gene lookup returns CDR1 MGHRA and CDR2 YSYEKL. J was trimmed by 10 bases and V by 3 bases; bases with no gene match: 11. This CDR3 has 15 residues. CDR3 DNA sequence: TGCGCCAGCAGCCAGCTAGAGCAGGGGGCTGGGGAGCAGTTCTTC. Its protein product is CASSQLEQGAGEQFF.

V and J are TRBV13 and TRBJ1-6; D is ambiguous. Germline V CDR1 and CDR2: PRHDT, FYEKMQ (reference sequence). The V end lost 5 bases, the J end lost 4 bases, and 9 bases lay between the germline ends. The CDR3 covers 14 residues. Here the CDR3 reads CASSKREYNSPLHF. The CDR3, as DNA: TGTGCCAGCAGCAAGAGGGAGTATAATTCACCCCTCCACTTT.

V gene TRBV10-3 combines with J gene TRBJ2-5; 7 positions match TRBD1. The CDR3 is 12 amino acids. Germline-derived CDR1 and CDR2 are ENHRY and SYGVKD. With 10 bases clipped from V and 1 base from J, the junction kept 3 bases outside the gene matches. The CDR3, as DNA: TGTGCCACCAGACAGGGCCAAGAGACCCAGTACTTC. Its translation: CATRQGQETQYF.

V is TRBV28 and J is TRBJ1-6; D is undetermined. The CDR3 runs 13 residues. Trimming removed 5 bases from V and 7 bases from J, with 9 bases in between. CDR1 and CDR2 from the germline V gene are MDHEN and SYDVKM. The CDR3 nucleotides read TGTGCCAGCAGTCCCGGCCCAAATTCACCCCTCCACTTT. Translating it yields CASSPGPNSPLHF.

The CDR3 nucleotides read TGTGCCAGCAGTTCTGAAGGGGCAGGGGGATCCTACGAGCAGTACTTC. Translated, it gives CASSSEGAGGSYEQYF. The V gene is TRBV6-5, the J gene TRBJ2-7; 7 bases align to TRBD1. The CDR3 sequence is 16 residues long. Trimming at V came to 4 bases and at J to 1 base, leaving 10 bases not matched to a gene. CDR1 and CDR2 (germline): MNHEY, SVGAGI.

The chain uses TRBV2 and TRBJ2-1; D ambiguous. The CDR3 runs 13 residues. V was shortened by 2 bases and J by 6 bases, with 8 bases between the two germline ends. The germline gives CDR1 SNHLY, CDR2 FYNNEI. The CDR3 loop is CASSEPLTNEQFF. The CDR3, as DNA: TGTGCCAGCAGTGAACCTTTGACCAATGAGCAGTTCTTC. Complete variable domain (other parts from reference TRBV2 and TRBJ2-1): EPEVTQTPSHQVTQMGQEVILRCVPISNHLYFYWYRQILGQKVEFLVSFYNNEISEKSEIFDDQFSVERPDGSNFTLKIRSTKLEDSAMYFCASSEPLTNEQFFGPGTRLTVL.

The chain recombines TRBV6-1 with TRBJ2-7; the D gene is possibly TRBD1 (5 bases). The CDR3 totals 15 residues. Germline CDR1 and CDR2: MNHNS and SASEGT. V lost 3 bases and J 1 base, leaving 13 bases between the germline ends. The CDR3 sequence is CASSEGQAKSYEQYF. The CDR3 DNA follows: TGTGCCAGCAGTGAGGGGCAGGCGAAATCCTACGAGCAGTACTTC.

The chain employs TRBV25-1 and TRBJ2-1; 10 bases agree with TRBD1. The trim removed 6 bases at V and 7 bases at J, leaving 6 bases unmatched. CDR1 and CDR2 (germline): MGHDK, SYGVNS. The CDR3 is 14 amino acids. CDR3 in DNA: TGTGCCAGCAGGACAGGGGGCCTTGGGAATGAGCAGTTCTTC. Protein sequence: CASRTGGLGNEQFF.

Only a few counts were recorded for this clone. The chain links TRBV9 to TRBJ2-2, with 9 bases that match TRBD2. With V trimmed by 0 bases and J by 4 bases, 7 bases remained unmatched. The CDR3 loop spans 17 amino acids. Germline CDR1 is SGDLS and CDR2 is YYNGEE. CDR3 sequence reads: CASSVGSGSASTGELFF. For the CDR3, the DNA is TGTGCCAGCAGCGTAGGTAGCGGGAGTGCCAGCACCGGGGAGCTGTTTTTT.

This clone was detected only a few times. This sample also contains other DNA sequences that code for the same CDR3. The rearrangement links TRBV5-8 to TRBJ2-3; D remains unclear. V was clipped by 0 bases and J by 4 bases, with 3 bases between them. The CDR3 covers 12 residues. Looked up from germline, CDR1 is SGHTS and CDR2 is YDEGEE. The CDR3 DNA reads as TGTGCCAGCAGCTTGGCGGCAGATACGCAGTATTTT. Translated, it gives CASSLAADTQYF.

The chain has TRBV6-5 and TRBJ1-1; 9 bases are shared with TRBD1. V lost 5 bases, J lost 1 base, and 5 bases stayed unmatched. Looked up from germline, CDR1 is MNHEY and CDR2 is SVGAGI. This CDR3 comprises 15 residues. CDR3 DNA sequence: TGTGCCAGCAGTCGACCGGGACAGGGGAACACTGAAGCTTTCTTT. Protein product: CASSRPGQGNTEAFF.

The chain uses TRBV18 and TRBJ2-5; no clear D. Germline-derived CDR1 and CDR2 are KGHSH and LQKENI. V gave up 3 bases and J gave up 1 base, with 6 bases separating them. The CDR3 has 13 residues. CDR3 sequence (DNA): TGTGCCAGCTCACCCCCGGCCCAAGAGACCCAGTACTTC. It specifies CASSPPAQETQYF.

This chain links TRBV29-1 with TRBJ2-1; 7 bases map to TRBD2. This CDR3 spans 13 amino acids. Looked up from germline, CDR1 is SQVTM and CDR2 is ANQGSEA. The CDR3 coding sequence is TGCAGTATTCTAGCGGAGAGGGTCAATGAGCAGTTCTTC. Encoded protein: CSILAERVNEQFF.

This clone was recorded at least ten times. The chain is built from TRBV7-9 and TRBJ1-2, with D hard to call. Looked up from germline, CDR1 is SEHNR and CDR2 is FQNEAQ (reference sequence). The V gene lost 2 bases and the J gene lost 2 bases, with 6 bases spanning the gap. This CDR3 contains 13 residues. CDR3 residues: CASSLSPNYGYTF. DNA for the CDR3: TGTGCCAGCAGCTTAAGCCCAAACTATGGCTACACCTTC.

The J gene is TRBJ1-2, the V gene TRBV6-4; D is perhaps TRBD1 (6 bases). Germline CDR1 and CDR2: MRHNA and SNTAGT. CDR3 length: 15 residues. V gave up 6 bases and J gave up 4 bases, with 18 bases separating them. The CDR3: CASSLKTGTIYGYTF. DNA of the CDR3: TGTGCCAGCAGCCTCAAGACCGGGACAATCTATGGCTACACCTTC.

The rearrangement joins TRBV19 to TRBJ2-7, with 9 bases matching TRBD1. The CDR3 runs 15 residues. CDR1 is LNHDA, CDR2 SQIVND, per germline (reference sequence). The J segment lost 0 bases and the V segment lost 5 bases, leaving 5 bases of the junction unmatched. CDR3 sequence (DNA): TGTGCCAGTAGTTCCAGGACAGGGGACTCCTACGAGCAGTACTTC. The encoded protein is CASSSRTGDSYEQYF.

The chain is built from TRBV11-2 and TRBJ1-1; 7 positions match TRBD1. The CDR3 contains 16 residues. Per the germline V gene, CDR1 is SGHAT and CDR2 is FQNNGV. V was pared by 5 bases and J by 8 bases, with 17 bases of the junction left unmatched. Here the CDR3 reads CASSATGDKGGPEAFF. DNA for the CDR3: TGTGCCAGCAGCGCCACAGGGGATAAGGGGGGCCCCGAAGCTTTCTTT.

The chain uses TRBV6-6 and TRBJ2-3; tentatively, D is TRBD1 (6 bases). CDR1 and CDR2 (germline): MNHNY, SVGAGI (reference sequence). V dropped 5 bases and J dropped 0 bases, with 9 bases sitting between them. This CDR3 spans 14 amino acids. CDR3 amino acids: CASSSRGSTDTQYF. CDR3 in DNA: TGTGCCAGCAGTAGCAGGGGCAGCACAGATACGCAGTATTTT.

The chain uses TRBV5-1 and TRBJ2-7; TRBD1 might be the D (6 bases). This CDR3 contains 12 residues. Germline lookup yields CDR1 SGHRS and CDR2 YFSETQ. V was cut by 5 bases and J by 1 base, with 7 bases left in between. CDR3 DNA: TGCGCCAGCAGAGGGGGTTCCTACGAGCAGTACTTC. Translating it yields CASRGGSYEQYF.

CDR3 in DNA: TGTGCCAGCAGCTTAGGACTAGCGGGGACCGACGGGGAGACCCAGTACTTC. Amino acid sequence: CASSLGLAGTDGETQYF. The J gene is TRBJ2-5, the V gene TRBV11-3, with 11 bases lining up with TRBD2. CDR3 length: 17 residues. Trimming removed 1 base from V and 5 bases from J; junction bases left unmatched: 9. CDR1 is SGHNT and CDR2 is YENEEA in the germline V gene.

A remark on this clone: Its ends do not fully match the called genes, so a read error is possible. This chain connects TRBV7-7 to TRBJ2-7, with TRBD1 matching over 10 bases. From germline, CDR1 is SSHAT and CDR2 FNYEAQ (reference sequence). The CDR3 has 14 residues. In DNA, the CDR3 is TGTGCTAGCAGTTCGGGACAGGGGAACAACGAGCAGTACTTC. It yields the protein CASSSGQGNNEQYF.